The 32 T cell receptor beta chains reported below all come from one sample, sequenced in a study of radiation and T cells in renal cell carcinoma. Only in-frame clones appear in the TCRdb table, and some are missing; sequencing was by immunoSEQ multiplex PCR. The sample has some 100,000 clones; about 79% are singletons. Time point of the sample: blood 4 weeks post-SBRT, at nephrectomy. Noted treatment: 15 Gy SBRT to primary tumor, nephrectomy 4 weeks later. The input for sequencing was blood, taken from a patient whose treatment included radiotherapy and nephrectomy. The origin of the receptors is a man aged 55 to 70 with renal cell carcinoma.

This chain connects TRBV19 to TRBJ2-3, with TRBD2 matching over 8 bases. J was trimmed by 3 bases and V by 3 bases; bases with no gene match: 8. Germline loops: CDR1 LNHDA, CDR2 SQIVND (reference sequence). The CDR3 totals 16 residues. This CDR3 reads CASSITGTSLTDTQYF. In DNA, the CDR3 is TGTGCCAGTAGTATCACTGGGACTAGTCTTACAGATACGCAGTATTTT. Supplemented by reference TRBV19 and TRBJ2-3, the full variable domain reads DGGITQSPKYLFRKEGQNVTLSCEQNLNHDAMYWYRQDPGQGLRLIYYSQIVNDFQKGDIAEGYSVSREKKESFPLTVTSAQKNPTAFYLCASSITGTSLTDTQYFGPGTRLTVL.

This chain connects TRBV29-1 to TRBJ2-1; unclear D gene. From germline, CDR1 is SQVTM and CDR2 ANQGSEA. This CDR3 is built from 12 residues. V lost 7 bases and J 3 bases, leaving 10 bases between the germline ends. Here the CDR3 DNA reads TGCAGCGGATGGGATAACTACAATGAGCAGTTCTTC. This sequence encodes CSGWDNYNEQFF.

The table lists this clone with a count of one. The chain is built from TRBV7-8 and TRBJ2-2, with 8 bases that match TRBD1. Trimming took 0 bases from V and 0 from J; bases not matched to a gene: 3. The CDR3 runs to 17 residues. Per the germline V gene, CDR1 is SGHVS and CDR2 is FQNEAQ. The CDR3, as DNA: TGTGCCAGCAGCTTAGCGGGCAGGGGGCCGAACACCGGGGAGCTGTTTTTT. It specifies CASSLAGRGPNTGELFF.

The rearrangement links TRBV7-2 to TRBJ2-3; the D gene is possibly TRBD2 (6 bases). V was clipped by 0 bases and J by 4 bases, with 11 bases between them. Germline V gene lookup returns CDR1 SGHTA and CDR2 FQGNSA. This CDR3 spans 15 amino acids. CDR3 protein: CASSLALLASDTQYF. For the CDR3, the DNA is TGTGCCAGCAGCTTAGCGCTACTAGCTTCAGATACGCAGTATTTT.

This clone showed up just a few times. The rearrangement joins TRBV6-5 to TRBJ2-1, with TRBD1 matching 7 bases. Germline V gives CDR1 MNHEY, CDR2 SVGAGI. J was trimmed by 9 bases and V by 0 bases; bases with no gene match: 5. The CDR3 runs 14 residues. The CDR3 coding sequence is TGTGCCAGCAGTTACTCCGGCAGGGGGACTGAGCAGTTCTTC. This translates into CASSYSGRGTEQFF.

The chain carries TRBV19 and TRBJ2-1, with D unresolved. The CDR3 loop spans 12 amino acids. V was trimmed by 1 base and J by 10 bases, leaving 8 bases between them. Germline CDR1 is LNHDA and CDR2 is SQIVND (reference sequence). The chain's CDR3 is CASSIGPREQFF. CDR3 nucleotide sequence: TGTGCCAGTAGTATAGGACCAAGAGAGCAGTTCTTC.

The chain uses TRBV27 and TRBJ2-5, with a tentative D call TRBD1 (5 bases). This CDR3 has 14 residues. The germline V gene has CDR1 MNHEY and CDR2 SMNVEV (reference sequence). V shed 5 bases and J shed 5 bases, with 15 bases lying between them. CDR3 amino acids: CASSGEGDWETQYF. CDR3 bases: TGTGCCAGCAGTGGAGAAGGGGATTGGGAGACCCAGTACTTC.

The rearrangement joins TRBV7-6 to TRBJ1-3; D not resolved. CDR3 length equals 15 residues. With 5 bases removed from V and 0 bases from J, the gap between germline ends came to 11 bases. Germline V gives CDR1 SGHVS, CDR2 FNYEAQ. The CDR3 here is CASSPGGSSGNTIYF. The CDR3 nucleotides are TGTGCCAGCAGCCCTGGAGGGAGCTCTGGAAACACCATATATTTT.

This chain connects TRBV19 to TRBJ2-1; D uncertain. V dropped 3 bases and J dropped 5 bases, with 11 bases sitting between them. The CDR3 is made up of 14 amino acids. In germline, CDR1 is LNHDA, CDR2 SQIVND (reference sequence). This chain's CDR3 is CASSISGQNNEQFF. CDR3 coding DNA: TGTGCCAGTAGTATTAGTGGGCAGAACAATGAGCAGTTCTTC.

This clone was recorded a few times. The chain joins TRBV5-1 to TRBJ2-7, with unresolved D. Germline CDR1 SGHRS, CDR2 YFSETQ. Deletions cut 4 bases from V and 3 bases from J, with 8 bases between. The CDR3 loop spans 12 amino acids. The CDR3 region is CASSPLGYEQYF. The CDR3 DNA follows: TGCGCCAGCAGCCCCCTGGGCTACGAGCAGTACTTC.

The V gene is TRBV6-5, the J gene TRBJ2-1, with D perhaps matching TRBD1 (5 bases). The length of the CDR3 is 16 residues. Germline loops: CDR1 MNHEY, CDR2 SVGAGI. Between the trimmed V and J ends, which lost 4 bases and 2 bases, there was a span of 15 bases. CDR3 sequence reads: CASSLQPDTTYNEQFF. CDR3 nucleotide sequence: TGTGCCAGCAGTTTACAACCGGACACGACCTACAATGAGCAGTTCTTC.

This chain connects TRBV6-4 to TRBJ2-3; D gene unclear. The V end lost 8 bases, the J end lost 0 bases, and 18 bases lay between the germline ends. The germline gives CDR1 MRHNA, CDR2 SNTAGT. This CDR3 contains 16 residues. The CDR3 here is CASSRSAATSTDTQYF. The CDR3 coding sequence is TGTGCCAGCTCCCGGTCGGCCGCGACTAGCACAGATACGCAGTATTTT.

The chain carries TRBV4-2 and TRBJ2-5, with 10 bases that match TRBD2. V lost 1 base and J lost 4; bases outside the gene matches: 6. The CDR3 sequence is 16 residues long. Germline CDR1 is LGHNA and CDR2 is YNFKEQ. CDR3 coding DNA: TGTGCCAGCAGCCAAGGAAACAGCGGGAGGGTAGAGACCCAGTACTTC. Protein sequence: CASSQGNSGRVETQYF.

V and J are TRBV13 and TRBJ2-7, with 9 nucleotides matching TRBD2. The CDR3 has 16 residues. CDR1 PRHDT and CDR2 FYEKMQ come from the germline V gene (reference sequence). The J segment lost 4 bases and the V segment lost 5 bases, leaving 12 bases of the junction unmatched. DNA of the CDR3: TGTGCCAGCAGCACCAACTCCGGGACTAGCAGGTACGAGCAGTACTTC. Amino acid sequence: CASSTNSGTSRYEQYF.

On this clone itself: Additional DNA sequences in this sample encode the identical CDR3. CDR3 protein: CASSLVGGSYEQYF. CDR3 nucleotides: TGTGCCAGCAGCTTAGTAGGCGGGAGCTACGAGCAGTACTTC. This chain connects TRBV7-2 to TRBJ2-7; 7 bases agree with TRBD2. CDR3 length: 14 amino acids. Germline lookup yields CDR1 SGHTA and CDR2 FQGNSA. Trimming cost V 1 base and J 3 bases; bases outside gene matches: 3.

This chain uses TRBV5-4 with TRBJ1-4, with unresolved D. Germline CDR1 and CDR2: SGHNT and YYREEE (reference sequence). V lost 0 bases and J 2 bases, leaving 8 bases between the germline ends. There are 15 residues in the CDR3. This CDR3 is CASSLDGTTNEKLFF. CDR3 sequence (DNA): TGTGCCAGCAGCTTGGATGGAACGACTAATGAAAAACTGTTTTTT.

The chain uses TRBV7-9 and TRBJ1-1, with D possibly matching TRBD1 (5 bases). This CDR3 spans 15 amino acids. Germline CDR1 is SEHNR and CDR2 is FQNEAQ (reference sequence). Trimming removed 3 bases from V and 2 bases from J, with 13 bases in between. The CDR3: CASSFFGGINTEAFF. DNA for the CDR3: TGTGCCAGCAGCTTCTTCGGGGGAATCAACACTGAAGCTTTCTTT.

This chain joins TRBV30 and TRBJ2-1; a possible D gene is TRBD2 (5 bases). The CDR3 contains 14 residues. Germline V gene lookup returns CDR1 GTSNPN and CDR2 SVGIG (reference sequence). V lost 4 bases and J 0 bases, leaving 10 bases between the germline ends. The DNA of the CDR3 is TGTGCCTGGATGGAGCGGACCTCCTACAATGAGCAGTTCTTC. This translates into CAWMERTSYNEQFF. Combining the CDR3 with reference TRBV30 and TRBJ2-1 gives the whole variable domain SQTIHQWPATLVQPVGSPLSLECTVEGTSNPNLYWYRQAAGRGLQLLFYSVGIGQISSEVPQNLSASRPQDRQFILSSKKLLLSDSGFYLCAWMERTSYNEQFFGPGTRLTVL.

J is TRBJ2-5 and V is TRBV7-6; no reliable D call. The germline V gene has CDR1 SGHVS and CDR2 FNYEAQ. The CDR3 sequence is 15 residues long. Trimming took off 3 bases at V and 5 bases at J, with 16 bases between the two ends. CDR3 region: CASSLQPTHTETQYF. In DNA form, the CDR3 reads TGTGCCAGCAGCTTGCAACCGACTCATACGGAGACCCAGTACTTC. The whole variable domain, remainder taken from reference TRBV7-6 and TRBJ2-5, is GAGVSQSPRYKVTKRGQDVALRCDPISGHVSLYWYRQALGQGPEFLTYFNYEAQQDKSGLPNDRFSAERPEGSISTLTIQRTEQRDSAMYRCASSLQPTHTETQYFGPGTRLLVL.

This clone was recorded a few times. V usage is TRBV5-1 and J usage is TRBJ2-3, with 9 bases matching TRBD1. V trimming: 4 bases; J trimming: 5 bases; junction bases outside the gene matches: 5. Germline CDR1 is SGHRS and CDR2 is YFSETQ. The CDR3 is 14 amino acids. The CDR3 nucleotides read TGCGCCAGCAGCCCGGACAGGGGTGGAGATACGCAGTATTTT. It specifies CASSPDRGGDTQYF.

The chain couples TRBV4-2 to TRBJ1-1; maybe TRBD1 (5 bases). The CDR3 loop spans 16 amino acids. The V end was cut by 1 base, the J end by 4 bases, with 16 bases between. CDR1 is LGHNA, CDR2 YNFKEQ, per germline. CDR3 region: CASSQGDRGPPTEAFF. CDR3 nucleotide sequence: TGTGCCAGCAGCCAAGGGGATCGGGGACCCCCCACTGAAGCTTTCTTT.

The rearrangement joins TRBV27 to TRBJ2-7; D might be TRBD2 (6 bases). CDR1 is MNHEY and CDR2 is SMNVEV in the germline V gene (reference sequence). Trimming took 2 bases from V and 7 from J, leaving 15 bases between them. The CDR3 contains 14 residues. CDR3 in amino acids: CASSLNRLVKEQYF. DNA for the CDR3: TGTGCCAGCAGTTTAAACAGACTAGTTAAAGAGCAGTACTTC.

CDR3 DNA sequence: TGCGCCAGCAGCAGCGTTAGCTCTGGAAACACCATATATTTT. Amino acid sequence: CASSSVSSGNTIYF. J is TRBJ1-3 and V is TRBV5-1; D not resolved. The germline V gene has CDR1 SGHRS and CDR2 YFSETQ. The CDR3 is 14 amino acids. V lost 4 bases and J lost 0, with 8 bases in between.

DNA for the CDR3: TGTGCCAGCAGTGGTAAGGACATTCAGTACTTC. Its translation is CASSGKDIQYF. The chain recombines TRBV25-1 with TRBJ2-4; no clear D. Between the trimmed V and J ends, which lost 4 bases and 8 bases, there was a span of 6 bases. The CDR3 contains 11 residues. Germline V gene lookup returns CDR1 MGHDK and CDR2 SYGVNS.

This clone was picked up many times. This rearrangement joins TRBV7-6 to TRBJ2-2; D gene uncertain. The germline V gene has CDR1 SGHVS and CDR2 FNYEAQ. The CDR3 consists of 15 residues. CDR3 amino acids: CALIEAETNTGELFF. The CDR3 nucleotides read TGTGCTCTTATTGAGGCGGAGACGAACACCGGGGAGCTGTTTTTT.

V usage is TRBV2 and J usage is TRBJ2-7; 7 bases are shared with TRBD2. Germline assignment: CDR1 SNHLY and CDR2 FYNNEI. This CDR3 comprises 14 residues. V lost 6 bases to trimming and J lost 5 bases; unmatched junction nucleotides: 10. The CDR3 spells CASRRREGRDEQYF. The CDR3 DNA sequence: TGTGCCAGCAGAAGGAGGGAGGGCCGGGACGAGCAGTACTTC.

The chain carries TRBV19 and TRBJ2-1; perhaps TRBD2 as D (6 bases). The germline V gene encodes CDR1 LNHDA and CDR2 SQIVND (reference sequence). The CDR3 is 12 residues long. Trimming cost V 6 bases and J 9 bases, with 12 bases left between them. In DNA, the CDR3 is TGTGCCAGTAGCGGGAGAGGGGTTGAGCAGTTCTTC. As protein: CASSGRGVEQFF.

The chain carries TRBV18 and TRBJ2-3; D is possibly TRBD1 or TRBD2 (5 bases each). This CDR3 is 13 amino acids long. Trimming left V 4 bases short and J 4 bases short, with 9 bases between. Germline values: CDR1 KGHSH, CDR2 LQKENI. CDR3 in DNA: TGTGCCAGCTCACAAGGGACGGCAGATACGCAGTATTTT. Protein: CASSQGTADTQYF.

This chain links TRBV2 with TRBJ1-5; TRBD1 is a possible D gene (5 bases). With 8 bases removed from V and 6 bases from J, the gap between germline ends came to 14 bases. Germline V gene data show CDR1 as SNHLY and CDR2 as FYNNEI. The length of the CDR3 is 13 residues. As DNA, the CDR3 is TGTGCCAGCCGGGCGGGGGTCGGTCAGCCCCAGCATTTT. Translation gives CASRAGVGQPQHF.

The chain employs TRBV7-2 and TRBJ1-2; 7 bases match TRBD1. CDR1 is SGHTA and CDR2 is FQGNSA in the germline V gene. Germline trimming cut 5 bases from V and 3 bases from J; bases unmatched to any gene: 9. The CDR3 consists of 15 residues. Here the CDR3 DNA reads TGTGCCAGCAGCCTCGACAGGGCTATAGACTATGGCTACACCTTC. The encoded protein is CASSLDRAIDYGYTF.

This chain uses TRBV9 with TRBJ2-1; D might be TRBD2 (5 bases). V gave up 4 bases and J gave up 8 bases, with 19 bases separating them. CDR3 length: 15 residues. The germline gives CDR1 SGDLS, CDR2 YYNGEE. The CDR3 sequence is CASSFSSRVVDEQFF. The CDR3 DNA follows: TGTGCCAGCAGCTTCTCCTCGCGGGTAGTTGATGAGCAGTTCTTC.

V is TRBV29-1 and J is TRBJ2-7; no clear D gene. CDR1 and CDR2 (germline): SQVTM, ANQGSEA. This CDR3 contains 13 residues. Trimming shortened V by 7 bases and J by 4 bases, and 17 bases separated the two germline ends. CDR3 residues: CSAALPTSYEQYF. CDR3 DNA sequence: TGCAGCGCCGCCCTTCCCACTTCATACGAGCAGTACTTC.